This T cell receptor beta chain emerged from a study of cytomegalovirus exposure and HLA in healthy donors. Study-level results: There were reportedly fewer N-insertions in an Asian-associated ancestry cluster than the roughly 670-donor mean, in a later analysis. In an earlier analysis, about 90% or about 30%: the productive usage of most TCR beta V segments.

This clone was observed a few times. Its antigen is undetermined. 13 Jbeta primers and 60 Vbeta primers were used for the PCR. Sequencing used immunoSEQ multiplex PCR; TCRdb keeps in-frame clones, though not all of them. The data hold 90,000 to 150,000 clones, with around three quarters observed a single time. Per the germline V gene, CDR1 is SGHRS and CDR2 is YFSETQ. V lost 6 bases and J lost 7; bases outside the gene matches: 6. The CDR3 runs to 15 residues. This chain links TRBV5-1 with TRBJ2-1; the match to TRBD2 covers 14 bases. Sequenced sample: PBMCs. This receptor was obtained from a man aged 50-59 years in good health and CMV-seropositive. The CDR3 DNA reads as TGCGCCAGCAACCCGGGACTAGCGGGAGAAAATGAGCAGTTCTTC. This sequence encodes CASNPGLAGENEQFF.